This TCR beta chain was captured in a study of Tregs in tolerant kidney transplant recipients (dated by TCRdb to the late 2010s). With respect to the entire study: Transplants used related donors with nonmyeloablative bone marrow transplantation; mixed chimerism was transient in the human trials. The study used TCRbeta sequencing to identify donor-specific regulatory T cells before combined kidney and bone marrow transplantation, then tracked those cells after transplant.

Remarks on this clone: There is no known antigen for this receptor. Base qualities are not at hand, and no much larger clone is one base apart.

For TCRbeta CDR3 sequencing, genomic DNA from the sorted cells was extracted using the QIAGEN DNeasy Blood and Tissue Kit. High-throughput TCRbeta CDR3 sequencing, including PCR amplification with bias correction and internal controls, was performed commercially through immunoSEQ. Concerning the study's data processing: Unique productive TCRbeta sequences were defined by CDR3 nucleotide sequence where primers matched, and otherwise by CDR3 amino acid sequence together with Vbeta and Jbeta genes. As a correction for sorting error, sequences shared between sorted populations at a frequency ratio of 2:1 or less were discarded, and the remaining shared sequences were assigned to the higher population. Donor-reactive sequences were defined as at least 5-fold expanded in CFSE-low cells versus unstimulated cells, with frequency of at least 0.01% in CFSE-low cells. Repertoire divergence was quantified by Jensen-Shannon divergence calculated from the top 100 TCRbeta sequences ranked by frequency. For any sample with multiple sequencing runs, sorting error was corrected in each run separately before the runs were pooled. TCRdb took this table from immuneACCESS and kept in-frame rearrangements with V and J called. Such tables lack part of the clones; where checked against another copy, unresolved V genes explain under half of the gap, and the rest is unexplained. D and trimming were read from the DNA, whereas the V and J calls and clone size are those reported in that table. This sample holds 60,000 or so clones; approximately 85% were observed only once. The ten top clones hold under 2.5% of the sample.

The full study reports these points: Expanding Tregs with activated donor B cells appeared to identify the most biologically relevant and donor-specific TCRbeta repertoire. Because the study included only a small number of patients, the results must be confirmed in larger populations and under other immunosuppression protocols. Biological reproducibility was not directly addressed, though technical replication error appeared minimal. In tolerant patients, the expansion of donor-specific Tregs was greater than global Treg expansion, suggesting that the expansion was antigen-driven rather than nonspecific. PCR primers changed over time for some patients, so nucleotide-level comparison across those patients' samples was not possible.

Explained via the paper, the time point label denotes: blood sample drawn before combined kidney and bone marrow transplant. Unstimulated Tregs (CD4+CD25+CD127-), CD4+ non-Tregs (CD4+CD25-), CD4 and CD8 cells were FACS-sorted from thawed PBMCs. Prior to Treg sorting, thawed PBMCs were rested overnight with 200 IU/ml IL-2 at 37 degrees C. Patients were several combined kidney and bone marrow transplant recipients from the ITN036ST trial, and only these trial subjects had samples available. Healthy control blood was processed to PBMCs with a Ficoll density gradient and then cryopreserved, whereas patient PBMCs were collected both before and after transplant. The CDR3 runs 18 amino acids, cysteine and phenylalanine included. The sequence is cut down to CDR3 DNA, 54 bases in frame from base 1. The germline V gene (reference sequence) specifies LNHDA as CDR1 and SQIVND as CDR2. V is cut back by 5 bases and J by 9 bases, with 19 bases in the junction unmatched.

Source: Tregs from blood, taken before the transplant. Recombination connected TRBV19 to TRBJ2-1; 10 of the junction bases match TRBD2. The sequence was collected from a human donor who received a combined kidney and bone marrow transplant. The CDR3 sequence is CASSPIGALAGVRGEQFF. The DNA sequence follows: TGTGCCAGTAGTCCGATAGGGGCCCTAGCGGGAGTTAGGGGTGAGCAGTTCTTC.